The clone carrying this TCR beta chain was detected a few times. Every sample gave at least 5 micrograms of total RNA when it was extracted. These data are taken from a study of blood T cells in healthy people across ages. Next came a second PCR, run for about 7 to 12 cycles, which used a sample-barcoded 5' primer along with a J-beta primer mix. MiXCR, applied by TCRdb to the 5' RACE reads, yields one record per CDR3 protein. The table records about 1.4 million distinct CDR3 sequences, approximately 59% of them present only once. Per the germline V gene, CDR1 is MRHNA and CDR2 is SNTAGT. The CDR3 is made up of 15 amino acids.

The receptor comes from a man aged 18 to 29 in good health. This chain connects TRBV6-4 to TRBJ2-1, with 10 bases fitting TRBD2. The J call is doubtful: the DNA matches TRBJ2-7 better. Sequenced: blood. The CDR3 DNA reads TGTGCCAGCAGTGACGGGACTAGCGACTACAATGAGCAGTACTTC. It yields the protein CASSDGTSDYNEQYF.